These 30 T cell receptor beta chains share one sample of origin, sequenced in a study of Graves' ophthalmopathy and Graves' hyperthyroidism. For repertoire sequencing, the TCR beta CDR3 regions were amplified from RNA transcripts. HTBI primers served in a first-round RT-PCR, which a second-round multiplex PCR followed. TCRdb analysed the multiplex PCR reads with MiXCR anew, one entry per CDR3 protein. The sample includes about 480,000 distinct CDR3 sequences, around 15% of them seen just once. The specimen sequenced was blood. Receptors were obtained from a woman aged 25 to 39 with Graves' ophthalmopathy.

In regard to this clonotype: This may be a read error, as it is one base from a much larger clone. V is TRBV12-3 or TRBV12-4 and J is TRBJ2-7; 8 nucleotides match TRBD2. With V trimmed by 6 bases and J by 2 bases, 6 bases remained unmatched. CDR3 length equals 14 residues. This CDR3 reads CASSAGLVTYEQYF. CDR3 DNA sequence: TGTGCCAGCAGCGCGGGACTAGTAACCTACGAGCAGTACTTC.

The chain has TRBV5-1 and TRBJ2-5, with TRBD2 matching over 10 bases. With 6 bases clipped from V and 3 bases from J, the junction kept 8 bases outside the gene matches. Germline CDR1 reads SGHRS; CDR2 reads YFSETQ. The CDR3 covers 15 residues. CDR3 region: CASTSAGLAEETQYF. DNA for the CDR3: TGCGCCAGCACCTCCGCCGGACTAGCGGAAGAGACCCAGTACTTC.

This clonotype was counted a few times. The chain carries TRBV5-1 and TRBJ1-2; the match to TRBD1 covers 7 bases. The CDR3 spans 14 residues. Trimming took 4 bases from V and 6 from J; bases not matched to a gene: 9. The germline V gene encodes CDR1 SGHRS and CDR2 YFSETQ. The DNA of the CDR3 is TGCGCCAGCAGCCCAAACAGGGGCCACGATGGCTACACCTTC. This encodes CASSPNRGHDGYTF.

This clonotype was observed at least ten times. The chain is built from TRBV6-1 and TRBJ2-2, with D possibly TRBD1 on 5 matching bases. The germline V gene encodes CDR1 MNHNS and CDR2 SASEGT. This CDR3 is built from 13 residues. The V gene lost 3 bases and the J gene lost 6 bases, with 8 bases spanning the gap. CDR3 protein: CASSDRVAGELFF. As DNA, the CDR3 is TGTGCCAGCAGTGACAGGGTGGCCGGGGAGCTGTTTTTT.

This clonotype was seen ten or more times. The chain carries TRBV6-1 and TRBJ2-2; a possible D gene is TRBD2 (5 bases). Trimming removed 6 bases from V and 7 bases from J, with 9 bases in between. There are 12 residues in the CDR3. CDR1 and CDR2 from the germline V gene are MNHNS and SASEGT. CDR3 sequence (DNA): TGTGCCAGCAGCCGGGGAGTCGGGGAGCTGTTTTTT. Translating it yields CASSRGVGELFF.

The chain combines TRBV20-1 with TRBJ2-5, with D perhaps matching TRBD1 (6 bases). Trimming took off 5 bases at V and 3 bases at J, with 10 bases between the two ends. The CDR3 runs to 12 residues. From germline, CDR1 is DFQATT and CDR2 SNEGSKA (reference sequence). The CDR3 reads CSAPRTEETQYF. The CDR3 region has the DNA TGCAGTGCTCCCCGGACAGAAGAGACCCAGTACTTC.

This clonotype was seen many times. The chain employs TRBV28 and TRBJ2-7, with 10 positions matching TRBD1. The CDR3 contains 16 residues. CDR1 is MDHEN and CDR2 is SYDVKM in the germline V gene. Unmatched junction bases numbered 14, after V lost 6 bases and J lost 6 bases. CDR3: CASRPLPGQGTPEQYF. As DNA, the CDR3 is TGTGCCAGCAGACCTCTGCCGGGACAGGGGACCCCCGAGCAGTACTTC.

Note on this clonotype: A much larger clone lies one base from this, so it may be a read error. The chain has TRBV4-1 and TRBJ1-2; TRBD1 might be the D (6 bases). V was shortened by 2 bases and J by 2 bases, with 12 bases between the two germline ends. The CDR3 contains 15 residues. CDR1 is MGHRA, CDR2 YSYEKL, per germline. The CDR3 reads CASSQPGTPNYGYTF. The CDR3 nucleotides read TGCGCCAGCAGCCAACCCGGGACACCGAACTATGGCTACACCTTC.

This clonotype was detected many times. A read error may be the cause here, since a much bigger clone is one base away. The J gene is TRBJ1-1, the V gene TRBV6-1; tentative D call: TRBD1 (5 bases). There are 13 residues in the CDR3. The V gene lost 2 bases and the J gene lost 8 bases, with 12 bases spanning the gap. The germline V gene encodes CDR1 MNHNS and CDR2 SASEGT. This CDR3 reads CASSEMMEGEAFF. CDR3 DNA: TGTGCCAGCAGTGAAATGATGGAGGGGGAAGCTTTCTTT.

This clonotype was detected many times. This chain uses TRBV30 with TRBJ1-5; no clear D. The CDR3 covers 15 residues. V gave up 0 bases and J gave up 0 bases, with 9 bases separating them. The germline V gene has CDR1 GTSNPN and CDR2 SVGIG (reference sequence). The CDR3 DNA reads as TGTGCCTGGAGTGTCCTTGACGGTAGCAATCAGCCCCAGCATTTT. Translation: CAWSVLDGSNQPQHF.

The chain recombines TRBV6-5 with TRBJ1-2, with TRBD1 matching 7 bases. Losses at the gene ends were 0 bases for V and 5 bases for J; bases not matched to a gene: 3. This CDR3 has 14 residues. Germline V lookup: CDR1 MNHEY, CDR2 SVGAGI. CDR3 in amino acids: CASSYSGTAYGYTF. Here the CDR3 DNA reads TGTGCCAGCAGTTACTCCGGGACAGCTTATGGCTACACCTTC.

This clonotype was counted many times. The gene calls are TRBV7-2 and TRBJ1-3; a weak D match, TRBD1 (6 bases). This CDR3 is built from 15 residues. V was shortened by 0 bases and J by 7 bases, with 13 bases between the two germline ends. Germline assignment: CDR1 SGHTA and CDR2 FQGNSA. The CDR3 nucleotides are TGTGCCAGCAGCTTAGCGGGCAGGGGTATCAACACCATATATTTT. Encoded protein: CASSLAGRGINTIYF.

This clonotype came up many times. This chain connects TRBV4-1 to TRBJ2-5; 8 bases align to TRBD2. Germline lookup yields CDR1 MGHRA and CDR2 YSYEKL. This CDR3 comprises 14 residues. The V gene end was trimmed by 4 bases and the J gene end by 5 bases; junction bases not matched to a gene: 6. CDR3 DNA sequence: TGCGCCAGCAGCCCGGTTAGCGGGGATGAGACCCAGTACTTC. Protein product: CASSPVSGDETQYF.

This chain connects TRBV30 to TRBJ2-2, with 7 bases lining up with TRBD1. The CDR3 length is 16 residues. From germline, CDR1 is GTSNPN and CDR2 SVGIG (reference sequence). The V and J ends lost 4 bases and 3 bases, in that order; junction bases with no gene match: 11. The CDR3 DNA is TGTGCCTGGATGGAGTCCAGGGGGTCACACACCGGGGAGCTGTTTTTT. This sequence encodes CAWMESRGSHTGELFF.

This clonotype appeared many times. The chain recombines TRBV6-1 with TRBJ1-2, with a weak D call TRBD1 (6 bases). V lost 5 bases and J 3 bases, leaving 10 bases between the germline ends. CDR3 length: 13 amino acids. CDR1 is MNHNS and CDR2 is SASEGT in the germline V gene. The CDR3 sequence: CASSRTEHYGYTF. CDR3 in DNA: TGTGCCAGCAGTCGGACAGAGCACTATGGCTACACCTTC.

This clonotype was observed at least ten times. The CDR3 DNA sequence: TGTGCCAGCAGCTTAGAAGGACTTACCGAGACCCAGTACTTC. It encodes CASSLEGLTETQYF. The J gene is TRBJ2-5, the V gene TRBV11-2, with a weak D call TRBD2 (5 bases). CDR1 and CDR2 (germline): SGHAT, FQNNGV. Trimming pared 0 bases from V and 5 bases from J, leaving 10 bases between. This CDR3 contains 14 residues. The full variable domain, its missing parts supplied by reference TRBV11-2 and TRBJ2-5, is EAGVAQSPRYKIIEKRQSVAFWCNPISGHATLYWYQQILGQGPKLLIQFQNNGVVDDSQLPKDRFSAERLKGVDSTLKIQPAKLEDSAVYLCASSLEGLTETQYFGPGTRLLVL.

The V and J genes are TRBV11-3 and TRBJ2-5; D is possibly TRBD1 (6 bases). V gave up 5 bases and J gave up 5 bases, with 12 bases separating them. This CDR3 is 13 amino acids long. The germline gives CDR1 SGHNT, CDR2 YENEEA. The CDR3 bases are TGTGCCAGCAGCACACAGGGCAAGGAGACCCAGTACTTC. This codes for CASSTQGKETQYF.

In its sample, this clonotype was seen many times. CDR3 residues: CASSPPTGMGTEAFF. For the CDR3, the DNA is TGTGCCAGCAGCCCTCCCACGGGGATGGGGACTGAAGCTTTCTTT. This chain uses TRBV5-5 with TRBJ1-1; D gene unclear. The CDR3 runs to 15 residues. In germline, CDR1 is SGHKS, CDR2 YYEKEE (reference sequence). V gave up 4 bases and J gave up 5 bases, with 18 bases separating them.

This clonotype was counted many times. The chain has TRBV6-1 and TRBJ1-1; D gene uncertain. V was cut by 7 bases and J by 6 bases, with 18 bases left in between. This CDR3 contains 14 residues. Germline lookup yields CDR1 MNHNS and CDR2 SASEGT. The CDR3 is CASKGGVQHSEAFF. The CDR3 DNA is TGTGCCAGCAAAGGCGGGGTACAACACTCTGAAGCTTTCTTT.

In this sample, this clonotype turned up many times. The chain couples TRBV10-3 to TRBJ2-7; 8 nucleotides align to TRBD1. V was pared by 2 bases and J by 1 base, with 7 bases of the junction left unmatched. Germline values: CDR1 ENHRY, CDR2 SYGVKD. The length of the CDR3 is 16 residues. For the CDR3, the DNA is TGTGCCATCAGTGAGGTGGACAGGGAAAGGTCCTACGAGCAGTACTTC. It specifies CAISEVDRERSYEQYF.

This clonotype has at least ten counts. V usage is TRBV15 and J usage is TRBJ2-7; no reliable D call. V lost 1 base and J lost 2, with 9 bases in between. CDR1 and CDR2 from the germline V gene are LNHNV and YYDKDF (reference sequence). The CDR3 covers 14 residues. The CDR3: CATSRGEEPYEQYF. The CDR3 DNA follows: TGTGCCACCAGCAGAGGGGAAGAACCCTACGAGCAGTACTTC.

This clonotype was seen ten or more times. The CDR3 protein is CSADTGANGYTF. CDR3 in DNA: TGCAGCGCAGATACAGGGGCCAATGGCTACACCTTC. This sequence joins TRBV29-1 and TRBJ1-2, with 7 bases fitting TRBD1. V trimming: 7 bases; J trimming: 6 bases; junction bases outside the gene matches: 8. Per germline, CDR1 SQVTM and CDR2 ANQGSEA. The CDR3 runs to 12 residues. Full variable domain (rest looked up from reference TRBV29-1 and TRBJ1-2): SAVISQKPSRDICQRGTSLTIQCQVDSQVTMMFWYRQQPGQSLTLIATANQGSEATYESGFVIDKFPISRPNLTFSTLTVSNMSPEDSSIYLCSADTGANGYTFGSGTRLTVV.

This clonotype was observed at least ten times. The chain couples TRBV13 to TRBJ1-2; possibly TRBD1 for D (6 bases). Trimming left V 0 bases short and J 4 bases short, with 9 bases between. Germline CDR1 is PRHDT and CDR2 is FYEKMQ (reference sequence). This CDR3 has 14 amino acids. Here the CDR3 reads CASSLGGTLYGYTF. CDR3 coding DNA: TGTGCCAGCAGCTTAGGCGGGACACTCTATGGCTACACCTTC.

The J gene is TRBJ2-5, the V gene TRBV11-2; 7 nucleotides match TRBD1. With 5 bases clipped from V and 2 bases from J, the junction kept 8 bases outside the gene matches. Germline-derived CDR1 and CDR2 are SGHAT and FQNNGV. The CDR3 has 15 amino acids. As DNA, the CDR3 is TGTGCCAGCAGCCTACTACCCAGGGGGCAAGAGACCCAGTACTTC. Translating it yields CASSLLPRGQETQYF.

This clonotype was recorded many times. The chain recombines TRBV19 with TRBJ1-1; D may be TRBD1 (5 bases). Germline V lookup: CDR1 LNHDA, CDR2 SQIVND (reference sequence). Trimming left V 9 bases short and J 0 bases short, with 20 bases between. This CDR3 region has 16 residues. The CDR3 DNA reads TGTGCCAGCCGACTTGTTCCGGGGGACGTGAACACTGAAGCTTTCTTT. This translates into CASRLVPGDVNTEAFF.

This clonotype was observed many times. V is TRBV15 and J is TRBJ2-2; D remains unclear. The CDR3 spans 12 residues. V dropped 3 bases and J dropped 6 bases, with 5 bases sitting between them. Germline CDR1 LNHNV, CDR2 YYDKDF (reference sequence). CDR3 coding DNA: TGTGCCACCAGCAGGGGCTCCGGGGAGCTGTTTTTT. Its translation is CATSRGSGELFF.

Ten or more counts support this clonotype. The rearrangement joins TRBV11-1 to TRBJ2-7; TRBD2 matches 9 bases. The CDR3 totals 17 residues. Trimming removed 3 bases from V and 1 base from J; junction bases left unmatched: 10. From germline, CDR1 is SGHAT and CDR2 FQDESV (reference sequence). In DNA, the CDR3 is TGTGCCAGCAGCTTCGTCCCTGGAGCGGGGGGTTCCTACGAGCAGTACTTC. Translated: CASSFVPGAGGSYEQYF.

This clonotype was recorded many times. The chain combines TRBV6-5 with TRBJ2-2, with D hard to call. Trimming left V 2 bases short and J 1 base short, with 8 bases between. Looked up from germline, CDR1 is MNHEY and CDR2 is SVGAGI. This CDR3 is 15 amino acids long. In DNA form, the CDR3 reads TGTGCCAGCAGTTACCTTAAAGGGAACACCGGGGAGCTGTTTTTT. It codes for CASSYLKGNTGELFF.

The sample holds many counts of this clonotype. The DNA of the CDR3 is TGTGCCAGCAGTTCCCGACCCGATTCGGGGCTAGGGGCCAACGTCCTGACTTTC. Its protein product is CASSSRPDSGLGANVLTF. The chain combines TRBV6-2 or TRBV6-3 with TRBJ2-6; tentatively, D is TRBD1 or TRBD2 (5 bases each). Germline V gene lookup returns CDR1 MNHEY and CDR2 SVGEGT. This CDR3 is built from 18 residues. The V and J ends lost 4 bases and 4 bases respectively, with 20 bases between them.

This clonotype was counted many times. This sequence joins TRBV2 and TRBJ2-7; 14 nucleotides line up with TRBD2. The CDR3 has 14 residues. Germline trimming cut 4 bases from V and 6 bases from J; bases unmatched to any gene: 2. From germline, CDR1 is SNHLY and CDR2 FYNNEI. CDR3 nucleotides: TGTGCCAGCAGTGTTGGACTAGCGGGAGGCGAGCAGTACTTC. Encoded protein: CASSVGLAGGEQYF.